The 13 T cell receptor beta chains given below trace back to one sample, sequenced in a study of OX40 agonist ivuxolimab in advanced cancers. Sequenced by immunoSEQ multiplex PCR; TCRdb stores in-frame clones only, minus some. Among fewer than 45,000 clones, more than 75% were seen once, and the ten largest hold approximately 15%. Specimen: CD4+ or CD8+ T cells sorted from blood, collected in a trial of the OX40 agonist ivuxolimab. The receptors come from an adult with an advanced solid tumor such as melanoma, head and neck, liver or kidney cancer.

The table lists this clone with a count of one. Relative to the germline gene, one junction end is altered; a read error may explain this. V is TRBV5-5 and J is TRBJ1-5, with D uncertain. This CDR3 comprises 15 residues. Germline V gene data show CDR1 as SGHKS and CDR2 as YYEKEE (reference sequence). The CDR3 region is CASSQIWRWNQPQHF. The CDR3 DNA reads as TGCGCCAGCAGCCAAATCTGGAGGTGGAATCAGCCCCAGCATTTT.

The table lists this clone with many counts. The J gene is TRBJ1-4, the V gene TRBV4-1; D is unresolved. Germline V gene data show CDR1 as MGHRA and CDR2 as YSYEKL. V gave up 1 base and J gave up 14 bases, with 17 bases separating them. CDR3 size: 14 residues. The CDR3 protein is CASSQVMFWRRLFF. CDR3 DNA: TGCGCCAGCAGCCAAGTCATGTTTTGGAGGCGGCTGTTTTTT.

The chain joins TRBV19 to TRBJ2-1, with no clear D. Germline V CDR1 and CDR2: LNHDA, SQIVND (reference sequence). The CDR3 contains 15 residues. Trimming cost V 3 bases and J 2 bases, with 11 bases left between them. The CDR3 DNA follows: TGTGCCAGTAGTATTGCAGAGTATCCCTACAATGAGCAGTTCTTC. Protein: CASSIAEYPYNEQFF.

V usage is TRBV9 and J usage is TRBJ2-2; D remains ambiguous. The germline gives CDR1 SGDLS, CDR2 YYNGEE. V gave up 0 bases and J gave up 6 bases, with 6 bases separating them. The CDR3 extends over 13 amino acids. The DNA for the CDR3 is TGTGCCAGCAGCGTAGGTGGATCCGGGGAGCTGTTTTTT. Protein product: CASSVGGSGELFF.

This rearrangement joins TRBV11-1 to TRBJ1-1; D unresolved. The CDR3 has 13 amino acids. The ends were cut back, 1 base at V and 1 base at J, with 4 bases in the middle. From germline, CDR1 is SGHAT and CDR2 FQDESV (reference sequence). CDR3 protein: CASSLGQNTEAFF. CDR3 coding DNA: TGTGCCAGCAGCTTAGGGCAGAACACTGAAGCTTTCTTT.

The CDR3 DNA reads as TGTGCCAGCAGAAGGGGGGGCGCCGGGCCTGGCTATGGCTACACCTTC. As protein: CASRRGGAGPGYGYTF. The chain employs TRBV27 and TRBJ1-2; D possibly corresponds to TRBD1 (6 bases). V lost 6 bases, J lost 4 bases, and 21 bases lay in between. The CDR3 is 16 residues long. Germline values: CDR1 MNHEY, CDR2 SMNVEV (reference sequence).

This chain connects TRBV27 to TRBJ2-2, with D unresolved. The CDR3 spans 13 residues. From germline, CDR1 is MNHEY and CDR2 SMNVEV (reference sequence). The V gene lost 5 bases and the J gene lost 8 bases, with 12 bases spanning the gap. CDR3: CASSRGYSGELFF. The CDR3 bases are TGTGCCAGCAGTCGCGGATACTCTGGGGAGCTGTTTTTT.

The gene calls are TRBV11-2 and TRBJ2-7, with 10 bases lining up with TRBD1. J lost 2 bases, V lost 1 base, and 5 bases had no gene match. The CDR3 runs to 16 residues. Looked up from germline, CDR1 is SGHAT and CDR2 is FQNNGV. This CDR3 is CASSLVGTGAPYEQYF. The CDR3 bases are TGTGCCAGCAGCTTAGTGGGGACAGGGGCCCCCTACGAGCAGTACTTC. Looking up the rest from reference TRBV11-2 and TRBJ2-7 gives the full variable domain: EAGVAQSPRYKIIEKRQSVAFWCNPISGHATLYWYQQILGQGPKLLIQFQNNGVVDDSQLPKDRFSAERLKGVDSTLKIQPAKLEDSAVYLCASSLVGTGAPYEQYFGPGTRLTVT.

The rearrangement uses TRBV4-3 and TRBJ1-4, with 11 positions matching TRBD1. This CDR3 has 16 amino acids. V shed 5 bases, J shed 7 bases, and the junction held 9 bases outside the gene matches. CDR1 LGHNA and CDR2 YSLEER come from the germline V gene. The DNA of the CDR3 is TGCGCCAGCAGCGAAACAACCGGGACAGGGGGTGAAAAACTGTTTTTT. It is translated as CASSETTGTGGEKLFF.

The J gene is TRBJ2-1, the V gene TRBV2, with a possible D match to TRBD1 (6 bases). CDR1 is SNHLY, CDR2 FYNNEI, per germline. V was trimmed by 5 bases and J by 2 bases, leaving 13 bases between them. The CDR3 covers 15 residues. For the CDR3, the DNA is TGTGCCAGCAGTACCTCCGGGACACCCTACAATGAGCAGTTCTTC. It yields the protein CASSTSGTPYNEQFF.

V and J are TRBV5-4 and TRBJ1-2; D is ambiguous. The CDR3 has 17 residues. Germline-derived CDR1 and CDR2 are SGHNT and YYREEE (reference sequence). The ends were cut back, 4 bases at V and 7 bases at J, with 26 bases in the middle. CDR3 loop: CASSLLERQYLEGGYTF. CDR3 bases: TGTGCCAGCAGCCTACTGGAGCGGCAGTACCTGGAGGGTGGCTACACCTTC.

J is TRBJ1-1 and V is TRBV18; no reliable D call. Per the germline V gene, CDR1 is KGHSH and CDR2 is LQKENI. The germline V and J ends were trimmed by 1 base and 5 bases, with 8 bases remaining between them. The length of the CDR3 is 13 residues. This CDR3 reads CASSPQGGTEAFF. The CDR3 DNA reads as TGTGCCAGCTCACCACAAGGCGGGACTGAAGCTTTCTTT.

This chain connects TRBV4-1 to TRBJ2-1, with 12 bases that match TRBD2. With 4 bases clipped from V and 0 bases from J, the junction kept 4 bases outside the gene matches. Germline V CDR1 and CDR2: MGHRA, YSYEKL. CDR3 length: 17 residues. The CDR3 region is CASSPLAGGSSYNEQFF. The DNA for the CDR3 is TGCGCCAGCAGCCCTCTAGCGGGGGGGAGCTCCTACAATGAGCAGTTCTTC.